A single sample gave rise to the 10 T cell receptor beta chains below, sequenced in a study of T cell responses to AZD1222 COVID-19 vaccine. Only in-frame clones appear in the TCRdb table, and some are missing; sequencing was by immunoSEQ multiplex PCR. This table holds tens of thousands of clones, roughly nine tenths found once. Material: peripheral blood, obtained 28 days after the second AZD1222 dose. These receptors all come from an adult who received the AZD1222 COVID-19 vaccine.

V gene TRBV11-3 combines with J gene TRBJ2-1, with D possibly being TRBD1 (6 bases). The CDR3 is made up of 17 amino acids. Germline V gene sequence: CDR1 SGHNT, CDR2 YENEEA. V was cut by 4 bases and J by 4 bases, with 20 bases left in between. The CDR3 bases are TGTGCCAGCAGCTCTAACCAGGGGATAACTACTTACAATGAGCAGTTCTTC. Translating it yields CASSSNQGITTYNEQFF.

The rearrangement links TRBV2 to TRBJ1-2, with D perhaps TRBD1 (5 bases). V lost 4 bases and J 8 bases, leaving 23 bases between the germline ends. The CDR3 sequence is 16 residues long. The germline V gene has CDR1 SNHLY and CDR2 FYNNEI. The CDR3 DNA follows: TGTGCCAGCAGTGGTCCCTCGAGGGCTTTGGGGGAGGGCTACACCTTC. Its protein is CASSGPSRALGEGYTF.

The chain joins TRBV11-3 to TRBJ2-3, with 8 positions matching TRBD2. Germline loops: CDR1 SGHNT, CDR2 YENEEA. V gave up 1 base and J gave up 11 bases; unmatched junction bases: 5. The CDR3 covers 13 residues. CDR3 residues: CASSLGGTRVQYF. The CDR3 coding sequence is TGTGCCAGCAGCTTAGGAGGGACTAGGGTGCAGTATTTT.

The CDR3 reads CASSFSYRSGYTF. As DNA, the CDR3 is TGTGCCAGCAGTTTTAGTTATCGCTCGGGCTACACCTTC. The chain recombines TRBV28 with TRBJ1-2; D gene ambiguous. Germline values: CDR1 MDHEN, CDR2 SYDVKM. V lost 3 bases to trimming and J lost 8 bases, with 13 bases between them. This CDR3 is 13 amino acids long.

V gene TRBV28 combines with J gene TRBJ2-2; D gene uncertain. The V and J ends lost 6 bases and 5 bases respectively, with 13 bases between them. The length of the CDR3 is 14 residues. CDR1 and CDR2 from the germline V gene are MDHEN and SYDVKM. The CDR3 spells CASRRRVVTGELFF. The CDR3 region has the DNA TGTGCCAGCAGGAGAAGGGTGGTAACCGGGGAGCTGTTTTTT.

In its sample, this clone was seen once. The V call is TRBV4-2, the J call TRBJ1-1; tentative D call: TRBD1 (5 bases). This CDR3 contains 15 residues. Trimming cost V 4 bases and J 7 bases, with 19 bases left between them. The germline V gene encodes CDR1 LGHNA and CDR2 YNFKEQ. Here the CDR3 reads CASSPVLQGALEAFF. The CDR3 region has the DNA TGTGCCAGCAGCCCAGTGCTCCAAGGGGCCCTTGAAGCTTTCTTT.

The chain couples TRBV5-4 to TRBJ2-1; D perhaps matches TRBD2 (5 bases). Germline V gene lookup returns CDR1 SGHNT and CDR2 YYREEE (reference sequence). Trimming cost V 4 bases and J 10 bases, with 12 bases left between them. This CDR3 has 12 amino acids. The CDR3 sequence is CASSPPSGEQFF. The CDR3 DNA reads as TGTGCCAGCAGCCCGCCCTCGGGGGAGCAGTTCTTC.

This clone was observed once. The V call is TRBV10-1, the J call TRBJ1-1, with D tentatively TRBD1 (5 bases). This CDR3 spans 14 amino acids. The germline V gene encodes CDR1 WNHNN and CDR2 SYGVQD (reference sequence). The ends were cut back, 0 bases at V and 9 bases at J, with 14 bases in the middle. CDR3: CASSESWGRDQAFF. In nucleotides, the CDR3 is TGCGCCAGCAGTGAGTCTTGGGGCAGGGATCAAGCTTTCTTT.

This clone was counted once. V and J are TRBV6-2 or TRBV6-3 and TRBJ1-1; D possibly corresponds to TRBD1 (5 bases). Trimming stripped 2 bases from V and 10 bases from J, with 20 bases between. CDR3 size: 15 residues. Germline lookup yields CDR1 MNHEY and CDR2 SVGEGT. For the CDR3, the DNA is TGTGCCAGCAGTTACGAGGGACCCATCCCAAGGGGAGCTTTCTTT. This encodes CASSYEGPIPRGAFF.

The chain links TRBV6-2 or TRBV6-3 to TRBJ1-5; D not certain. Trimming removed 4 bases at V and 5 bases at J, with 9 bases between. CDR1 and CDR2 from the germline V gene are MNHEY and SVGEGT. CDR3 length: 13 residues. CDR3: CASSLFEDQPQHF. The CDR3 DNA reads TGTGCCAGCAGTTTATTCGAGGATCAGCCCCAGCATTTT.